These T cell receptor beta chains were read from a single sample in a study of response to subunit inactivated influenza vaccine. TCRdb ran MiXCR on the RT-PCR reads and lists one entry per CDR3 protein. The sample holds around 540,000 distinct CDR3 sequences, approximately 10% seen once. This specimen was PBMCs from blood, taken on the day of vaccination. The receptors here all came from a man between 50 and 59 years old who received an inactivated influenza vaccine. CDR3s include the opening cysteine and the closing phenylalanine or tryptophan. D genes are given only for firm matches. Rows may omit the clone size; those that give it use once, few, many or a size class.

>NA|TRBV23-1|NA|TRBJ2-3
TGCGCCAGCAGTCAACCGATCCCGACTAGCACAGATACGCAGTATTTT
CASSQPIPTSTDTQYF
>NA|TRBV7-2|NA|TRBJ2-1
TGTGCCAGCAGCTCAACTAACCCGGGTGAGCAGTTCTTC
CASSSTNPGEQFF
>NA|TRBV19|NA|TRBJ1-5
TGTGCCAGTAGTACCACGACGGATAGCAATCAGCCCCAGCATTTT
CASSTTTDSNQPQHF
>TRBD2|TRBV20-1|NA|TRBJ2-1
TGCAGTGCTAGAGGTTTTACTAGCGGGGGGGTCGGGAATGAGCAGTTCTTC
CSARGFTSGGVGNEQFF
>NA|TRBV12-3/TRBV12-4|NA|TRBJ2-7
TGTGCCAGCAGTTTAAAGGGCAGGGGCTACGAGCAGTACTTC
CASSLKGRGYEQYF
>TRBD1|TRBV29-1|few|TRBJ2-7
TGCAGCGCCTTCGGACAGGATTTCGAGCAGTACTTC
CSAFGQDFEQYF
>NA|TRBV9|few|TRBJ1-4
TGTGCCAGCAGCGTAGGGGGGGGGAGAAATGAAAAACTGTTTTTT
CASSVGGGRNEKLFF
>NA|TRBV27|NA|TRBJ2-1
TGTGCCAGCGGAAGGACACGGGTCTACAATGAGCAGTTCTTC
CASGRTRVYNEQFF
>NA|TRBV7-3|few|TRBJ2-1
TGTGCCAGCAGCCCCCGAGGTGGGGCCTCCTACAATGAGCAGTTCTTC
CASSPRGGASYNEQFF
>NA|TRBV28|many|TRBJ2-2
TGTGCCAGCACAAGGCGGTTGGCCAACACCGGGGAGCTGTTTTTT
CASTRRLANTGELFF
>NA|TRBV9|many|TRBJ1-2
TGTGCCAGCAGCGTGAAAGATATGGGATATGGCTACACCTTC
CASSVKDMGYGYTF
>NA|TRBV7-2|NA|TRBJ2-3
TGTGCCAGCAGCTTAGGCCGGGAGAGCACAGATACGCAGTATTTT
CASSLGRESTDTQYF
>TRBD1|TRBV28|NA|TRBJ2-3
TGTGCCAGCAGCCGACCGAGCAGGGGGGATACGCAGTATTTT
CASSRPSRGDTQYF
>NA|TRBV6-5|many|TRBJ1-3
TGTGCCAGCAGCCCCTCAGGAAACACCATATATTTT
CASSPSGNTIYF
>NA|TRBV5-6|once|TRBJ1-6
TGTGCCAGCAGCTTGGCGCTCGGCGCACCCCTCCACTTT
CASSLALGAPLHF
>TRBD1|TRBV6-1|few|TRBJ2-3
TGTGCCAGCAGGCGGACAGGTGGGGGAGATACGCAGTATTTT
CASRRTGGGDTQYF
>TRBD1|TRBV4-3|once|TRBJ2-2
TGCGCCAGCAGCCAAGTGAGGGGGCGCACCGGGGAGCTGTTTTTT
CASSQVRGRTGELFF
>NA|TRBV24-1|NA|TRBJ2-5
TGTGCCACCAGTGATCCCAACAGAGAGACCCAGTACTTC
CATSDPNRETQYF
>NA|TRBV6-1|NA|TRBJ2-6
TGTGCCAGCGGACGCGACGAGGCCAACGTCCTGACTTTC
CASGRDEANVLTF
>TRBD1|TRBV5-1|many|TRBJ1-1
TGCGCCAGCAGCACGGGACAGGGTTACACTGAAGCTTTCTTT
CASSTGQGYTEAFF
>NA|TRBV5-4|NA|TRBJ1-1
TGTGCCAGCAGCTTGGAGGTGGTGCAGGGCAGAGTCGGTTCCGCCACTGAAGCTTTCTTT
CASSLEVVQGRVGSATEAFF
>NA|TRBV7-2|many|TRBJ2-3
TGTGCCAGCAGCCCCCAGGTTTTCACAGATACGCAGTATTTT
CASSPQVFTDTQYF
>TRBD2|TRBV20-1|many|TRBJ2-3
TGCAGTGCAACCCGACTAGCGGGAGTCTCAGATACGCAGTATTTT
CSATRLAGVSDTQYF
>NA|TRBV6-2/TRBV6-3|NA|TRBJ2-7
TGTGCCAGCAGCCCGAGGGGCACGGGGATCAGGTACTTC
CASSPRGTGIRYF
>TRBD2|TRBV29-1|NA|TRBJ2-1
TGCAGCGTTGAAGTGGCGGTAGCGGGAGGTTCTAATGAGCAGTTCTTC
CSVEVAVAGGSNEQFF